The 22 T cell receptor beta chains below were found in one sample sequenced in a study of blood T cells in healthy people across ages. A second about 7 to 12 cycle PCR used barcoded and J-beta primers. TCRdb called the 5' RACE reads again in MiXCR, with one record for every CDR3 protein. Among nearly 800,000 distinct CDR3 sequences listed, more than 20% were seen once. The same sample was also used in a study of T cells of mothers and their children.

Sample: blood. The receptors stem from a boy aged 10-17 years in good health.

This clonotype was recorded a few times. This rearrangement joins TRBV5-6 to TRBJ1-4, with D hard to call. The V end was cut by 0 bases, the J end by 8 bases, with 17 bases between. This CDR3 has 16 amino acids. Germline V CDR1 and CDR2: SGHDT, YYEEEE. CDR3 sequence (DNA): TGTGCCAGCAGCTTGGCTTCGGGCTTAGGTGGAGAAAAACTGTTTTTT. Amino acid sequence: CASSLASGLGGEKLFF.

This clonotype was seen a handful of times. The chain recombines TRBV5-1 with TRBJ1-4; 8 bases map to TRBD1. Germline CDR1 and CDR2: SGHRS and YFSETQ. Losses at the gene ends were 3 bases for V and 10 bases for J; bases not matched to a gene: 8. This CDR3 region has 14 residues. CDR3 nucleotides: TGCGCCAGCAGCTATGAGGCAGGGGGCGGAAAACTGTTTTTT. Translating it yields CASSYEAGGGKLFF.

This clonotype has just a few counts. V is TRBV29-1 and J is TRBJ2-5, with D unresolved. The V end was cut by 3 bases, the J end by 11 bases, with 13 bases between. Per the germline V gene, CDR1 is SQVTM and CDR2 is ANQGSEA. The CDR3 extends over 11 amino acids. The DNA of the CDR3 is TGCAGCGTTGATGGGATCGTCGGGCAGTACTTC. It encodes CSVDGIVGQYF.

This clonotype occurred a few times. The chain has TRBV4-1 and TRBJ2-7; D possibly corresponds to TRBD2 (6 bases). The V end lost 4 bases, the J end lost 7 bases, and 14 bases lay between the germline ends. The CDR3 extends over 13 amino acids. CDR1 is MGHRA, CDR2 YSYEKL, per germline. The CDR3 DNA reads as TGCGCCAGCAGCCGCGTCCTGCGGGAAGAGCAGTACTTC. Amino acid sequence: CASSRVLREEQYF.

The J gene is TRBJ2-1, the V gene TRBV6-5; D may be TRBD2 (6 bases). Near its end, the DNA agrees better with TRBJ2-7, so the J call may be wrong. Germline assignment: CDR1 MNHEY and CDR2 SVGAGI. The CDR3 is made up of 14 amino acids. CDR3 DNA: TGTGCCAGCAGCGCGGGGAAGATTACGGGCGAGCAGTACTTC. Its protein product is CASSAGKITGEQYF.

This clonotype showed up many times. The chain employs TRBV5-6 and TRBJ2-7; D gene uncertain. Germline V CDR1 and CDR2: SGHDT, YYEEEE. This CDR3 is 12 amino acids long. V lost 3 bases and J lost 2, with 6 bases in between. CDR3 protein: CASSSTAYEQYF. CDR3 nucleotides: TGTGCCAGCAGCTCCACAGCCTACGAGCAGTACTTC.

This clonotype showed up just a few times. The V and J genes are TRBV10-3 and TRBJ2-3; the match to TRBD2 covers 7 bases. The CDR3 runs 12 residues. With V trimmed by 10 bases and J by 5 bases, 6 bases remained unmatched. Germline loops: CDR1 ENHRY, CDR2 SYGVKD. Here the CDR3 DNA reads TGTGCCAGCGGGGACTACGGAGATACGCAGTATTTT. Translation: CASGDYGDTQYF.

About this clonotype: This CDR3 fails to terminate in the conserved phenylalanine or tryptophan, so it likely reflects a read error. CDR3 DNA: TGTGCCAGCAGCCTACAGGGGATCGGTGAGCAGTTCCTC. This gives the protein CASSLQGIGEQFL. The rearrangement links TRBV7-2 to TRBJ2-1, with 7 bases that match TRBD1. The V gene end was trimmed by 5 bases and the J gene end by 9 bases; junction bases not matched to a gene: 7. CDR3 size: 13 residues. CDR1 and CDR2 from the germline V gene are SGHTA and FQGNSA.

The CDR3 sequence: CSVDESLAKVETQYF. The CDR3 DNA is TGCAGCGTTGATGAGAGCCTAGCGAAAGTAGAGACCCAGTACTTC. The chain combines TRBV29-1 with TRBJ2-5, with D possibly matching TRBD2 (6 bases). Looked up from germline, CDR1 is SQVTM and CDR2 is ANQGSEA. V lost 3 bases and J lost 4, with 18 bases in between. CDR3 length: 15 residues.

This clonotype showed up just a few times. The chain uses TRBV28 and TRBJ2-3, with D tentatively TRBD1 (5 bases). Deletions cut 3 bases from V and 6 bases from J, with 13 bases between. Germline V CDR1 and CDR2: MDHEN, SYDVKM. The CDR3 has 14 amino acids. The CDR3 DNA sequence: TGTGCCAGCAGTTTGAACAGGTTCACGGATACGCAGTATTTT. Protein product: CASSLNRFTDTQYF. The full variable domain, in which reference TRBV28 and TRBJ2-3 provide the parts outside the CDR3, is DVKVTQSSRYLVKRTGEKVFLECVQDMDHENMFWYRQDPGLGLRLIYFSYDVKMKEKGDIPEGYSVSREKKERFSLILESASTNQTSMYLCASSLNRFTDTQYFGPGTRLTVL.

This clonotype showed up just a few times. V usage is TRBV28 and J usage is TRBJ1-4; D gene uncertain. Looked up from germline, CDR1 is MDHEN and CDR2 is SYDVKM. The CDR3 extends over 15 amino acids. Trimming removed 6 bases from V and 6 bases from J, with 17 bases in between. The CDR3 here is CASRGVGRADEKLFF. The CDR3, as DNA: TGTGCCAGCAGGGGAGTAGGGAGAGCGGATGAAAAACTGTTTTTT.

The chain is built from TRBV4-1 and TRBJ2-2; 9 bases fit TRBD2. The CDR3 runs to 16 residues. CDR1 and CDR2 from the germline V gene are MGHRA and YSYEKL. Trimming took 3 bases from V and 2 from J; bases not matched to a gene: 4. The CDR3 DNA sequence: TGCGCCAGCAGCCAGCGACTAGCGGCTAACACCGGGGAGCTGTTTTTT. Translation gives CASSQRLAANTGELFF.

The chain uses TRBV6-2 or TRBV6-3 and TRBJ2-5, with TRBD2 matching over 8 bases. Germline V gene sequence: CDR1 MNHEY, CDR2 SVGEGT. Germline trimming cut 2 bases from V and 7 bases from J; bases unmatched to any gene: 3. The length of the CDR3 is 13 residues. This chain's CDR3 is CASSYGGGRTQYF. As DNA, the CDR3 is TGTGCCAGCAGTTACGGCGGGGGGCGGACCCAGTACTTC.

This clonotype was seen a few times. The chain couples TRBV20-1 to TRBJ2-3; 8 bases line up with TRBD2. The germline V gene encodes CDR1 DFQATT and CDR2 SNEGSKA (reference sequence). The CDR3 runs to 14 residues. The V and J ends lost 2 bases and 2 bases, in that order; junction bases with no gene match: 3. The CDR3 nucleotides read TGCAGTGCTAGAAGAGCGGGGGCCACAGATACGCAGTATTTT. Amino acids: CSARRAGATDTQYF.

This chain connects TRBV5-1 to TRBJ1-1, with 9 bases matching TRBD1. CDR1 and CDR2 from the germline V gene are SGHRS and YFSETQ. Trimming cost V 3 bases and J 1 base; bases outside gene matches: 4. The CDR3 loop spans 15 amino acids. The CDR3 nucleotides are TGCGCCAGCAGCTACCGGACAGGGGCGAACACTGAAGCTTTCTTT. Translating it yields CASSYRTGANTEAFF.

In this sample, this clonotype turned up many times. The V and J genes are TRBV7-6 and TRBJ2-3, with TRBD2 matching over 11 bases. This CDR3 spans 20 amino acids. J gave up 1 base and V 5 bases, and 17 bases lay outside the gene matches. Germline lookup yields CDR1 SGHVS and CDR2 FNYEAQ. The CDR3 protein is CASSPRLIAGGPVGTDTQYF. In DNA, the CDR3 is TGTGCCAGCAGCCCCCGACTTATAGCGGGGGGGCCGGTTGGCACAGATACGCAGTATTTT.

The chain links TRBV7-2 to TRBJ2-1; D unresolved. Germline V gene lookup returns CDR1 SGHTA and CDR2 FQGNSA. V dropped 1 base and J dropped 8 bases, with 12 bases sitting between them. The CDR3 is 14 residues long. This chain's CDR3 is CASSLVGLTDEQFF. In nucleotides, the CDR3 is TGTGCCAGCAGCTTAGTAGGGCTAACCGATGAGCAGTTCTTC.

The V and J genes are TRBV20-1 and TRBJ2-3; the D gene is possibly TRBD2 (6 bases). V lost 3 bases and J lost 6, with 19 bases in between. The CDR3 is made up of 15 amino acids. In germline, CDR1 is DFQATT, CDR2 SNEGSKA (reference sequence). The CDR3 nucleotides are TGCAGTGCTAGTGCCGGTGGCGGGAAGGGGGATACGCAGTATTTT. Its translation is CSASAGGGKGDTQYF.

V is TRBV7-9 and J is TRBJ2-1, with D possibly being TRBD1 (6 bases). CDR3 size: 15 residues. V lost 6 bases and J lost 0, with 12 bases in between. Germline-derived CDR1 and CDR2 are SEHNR and FQNEAQ (reference sequence). Here the CDR3 DNA reads TGTGCCAGCAGTCCCGGACAGACCTCCTACAATGAGCAGTTCTTC. Translated, it gives CASSPGQTSYNEQFF.

This clonotype came up a few times. The junction does not match germline at one end; this may be a read error. The rearrangement joins TRBV7-9 to TRBJ2-5, with 16 bases fitting TRBD2. The germline V gene has CDR1 SEHNR and CDR2 FQNEAQ (reference sequence). The CDR3 loop spans 14 amino acids. CDR3 sequence (DNA): TGTGCCAGTCCGGGACTAGCGGGAGGGCCTGGGCTGTTCTTC. This encodes CASPGLAGGPGLFF.

The V gene is TRBV29-1, the J gene TRBJ2-5, with a weak D call TRBD1 (5 bases). The DNA end favors TRBJ2-7, so the J call may be wrong. Germline CDR1 reads SQVTM; CDR2 reads ANQGSEA. The CDR3 loop spans 13 amino acids. The CDR3 DNA reads TGCAGCGTTGGGGGCAGGAACCTCTACGAGCAGTACTTC. Its translation is CSVGGRNLYEQYF.

The chain employs TRBV10-3 and TRBJ1-2; D possibly corresponds to TRBD1 (5 bases). Germline CDR1 is ENHRY and CDR2 is SYGVKD. The CDR3 runs to 14 residues. Trimming removed 2 bases from V and 1 base from J, with 8 bases in between. The CDR3 DNA reads TGTGCCATCAGTGAGGGGGGTATTAACTATGGCTACACCTTC. It encodes CAISEGGINYGYTF.